This entry lists 31 T cell receptor beta chains sequenced from one sample in a study of beta chain features in type 1 diabetes. General study findings and limits: Moderate but significant shortening of TCRB CDR3s was recorded in all four CD4+ subsets from Type 1 diabetes patients.

Antigen specificity for these receptors is unknown. Every bit of the isolated RNA underwent reverse transcription, so sequencing read expressed TCRB transcripts. TCRdb's table, derived via immunoSEQ multiplex PCR, lists solely in-frame clones and lacks some. The data contain some 170,000 clones, 63% of them singletons. The sample consisted of naive CD4+ T cells from blood. The receptors stem from a man aged 25 to 45 with type 1 diabetes.

The chain has TRBV10-1 and TRBJ2-7; 10 positions match TRBD1. Germline V gives CDR1 WNHNN, CDR2 SYGVQD (reference sequence). The junction had 10 bases not matched to a gene; V was cut back by 3 bases and J by 5 bases. This CDR3 contains 16 residues. CDR3 sequence: CASSDSPGQGDHEQYF. In nucleotides, the CDR3 is TGCGCCAGCAGTGATTCACCCGGACAGGGGGACCACGAGCAGTACTTC.

This chain links TRBV7-2 with TRBJ2-1; 7 bases are a match to TRBD2. J lost 2 bases, V lost 1 base, and 2 bases had no gene match. Germline CDR1 is SGHTA and CDR2 is FQGNSA. The CDR3 consists of 15 residues. The CDR3 nucleotides read TGTGCCAGCAGCTTAGTCGCGGGGGCCTACAATGAGCAGTTCTTC. Residues: CASSLVAGAYNEQFF.

This clone occurred once. V is TRBV4-2 and J is TRBJ2-5, with a weak D call TRBD2 (5 bases). Trimming stripped 5 bases from V and 5 bases from J, with 21 bases between. The CDR3 extends over 16 amino acids. Germline V gene data show CDR1 as LGHNA and CDR2 as YNFKEQ. CDR3 in DNA: TGTGCCAGCAGCTTCTCCCCTACTAGTTCCGGGGAGACCCAGTACTTC. Translation: CASSFSPTSSGETQYF.

The V and J genes are TRBV20-1 and TRBJ1-1, with unresolved D. The CDR3 is 10 residues long. Germline CDR1 is DFQATT and CDR2 is SNEGSKA (reference sequence). Trimming took off 4 bases at V and 6 bases at J, with 6 bases between the two ends. Here the CDR3 DNA reads TGCAGTGCTATGGAAGCTGAAGCTTTCTTT. Encoded protein: CSAMEAEAFF.

V and J are TRBV7-2 and TRBJ2-5; 12 bases are a match to TRBD1. This CDR3 has 16 amino acids. Unmatched junction bases numbered 11, after V lost 5 bases and J lost 7 bases. Germline V CDR1 and CDR2: SGHTA, FQGNSA. The CDR3 DNA follows: TGTGCCAGCAGCCGACTGGGACAGGGGGCCCCCGGGACCCAGTACTTC. Amino acid sequence: CASSRLGQGAPGTQYF.

This chain connects TRBV9 to TRBJ2-3; tentative D call: TRBD2 (5 bases). This CDR3 has 16 amino acids. Germline-derived CDR1 and CDR2 are SGDLS and YYNGEE. V gave up 0 bases and J gave up 6 bases, with 17 bases separating them. The CDR3 spells CASSVAALAIVDTQYF. The CDR3, as DNA: TGTGCCAGCAGCGTAGCAGCCCTAGCTATCGTCGATACGCAGTATTTT.

This clone has more than one count but fewer than ten. The chain carries TRBV6-5 and TRBJ1-1; no clear D. This CDR3 region has 13 residues. In germline, CDR1 is MNHEY, CDR2 SVGAGI. V lost 6 bases to trimming and J lost 1 base, with 9 bases between them. The CDR3 region is CASRLDWNTEAFF. As DNA, the CDR3 is TGTGCCAGCAGACTAGATTGGAACACTGAAGCTTTCTTT.

The gene calls are TRBV7-9 and TRBJ2-1; D not resolved. Germline V gene data show CDR1 as SEHNR and CDR2 as FQNEAQ (reference sequence). The CDR3 contains 16 residues. V lost 5 bases, J lost 8 bases, and 22 bases lay in between. CDR3 residues: CASSPGRPGRNHEQFF. Written as DNA, the CDR3 is TGTGCCAGCAGCCCAGGTCGCCCCGGACGAAATCATGAGCAGTTCTTC.

The chain employs TRBV21-1 and TRBJ1-5; the listed D gene, TRBD1, was not tested against the DNA. TRBV21-1 is classified as a pseudogene. This CDR3 comprises 15 residues. CDR3 residues: CASSPGQGFDQPQHF. The CDR3 DNA is TGTGCCAGCAGCCCGGGACAGGGTTTCGATCAGCCCCAGCATTTT.

This sequence joins TRBV30 and TRBJ1-1; tentatively, D is TRBD1 (5 bases). V lost 2 bases to trimming and J lost 1 base, with 11 bases between them. CDR1 and CDR2 (germline): GTSNPN, SVGIG (reference sequence). The CDR3 contains 14 residues. The CDR3 spells CAWSLWGRNTEAFF. Here the CDR3 DNA reads TGTGCCTGGAGTTTATGGGGACGGAACACTGAAGCTTTCTTT.

The chain links TRBV30 to TRBJ2-1; 7 bases are a match to TRBD1. Germline V CDR1 and CDR2: GTSNPN, SVGIG (reference sequence). Unmatched junction bases numbered 4, after V lost 0 bases and J lost 2 bases. The CDR3 spans 15 residues. CDR3 sequence reads: CAWSVPGTAYNEQFF. The DNA for the CDR3 is TGTGCCTGGAGTGTCCCTGGGACAGCCTACAATGAGCAGTTCTTC. The full variable domain, in which reference TRBV30 and TRBJ2-1 provide the parts outside the CDR3, is SQTIHQWPATLVQPVGSPLSLECTVEGTSNPNLYWYRQAAGRGLQLLFYSVGIGQISSEVPQNLSASRPQDRQFILSSKKLLLSDSGFYLCAWSVPGTAYNEQFFGPGTRLTVL.

The chain uses TRBV7-9 and TRBJ1-2; 8 nucleotides match TRBD1. CDR1 and CDR2 (germline): SEHNR, FQNEAQ (reference sequence). The CDR3 loop spans 15 amino acids. Losses at the gene ends were 2 bases for V and 6 bases for J; bases not matched to a gene: 8. The CDR3 spells CASSLRGQALDGYTF. The CDR3 DNA follows: TGTGCCAGCAGCTTACGGGGACAGGCCCTCGATGGCTACACCTTC.

The genes are TRBV10-1 and TRBJ2-7; 7 positions match TRBD1. Germline V gene data show CDR1 as WNHNN and CDR2 as SYGVQD (reference sequence). The CDR3 is 15 amino acids. Germline trimming cut 7 bases from V and 2 bases from J; bases unmatched to any gene: 11. In DNA, the CDR3 is TGCGCCAGCAATCCCGACAGGGATTATACCTACGAGCAGTACTTC. Translating gives CASNPDRDYTYEQYF.

This clone was picked up a small number of times. This chain joins TRBV5-1 and TRBJ2-7; tentatively, D is TRBD1 (6 bases). CDR1 is SGHRS and CDR2 is YFSETQ in the germline V gene. Trimming stripped 0 bases from V and 0 bases from J, with 7 bases between. The CDR3 covers 14 residues. CDR3 sequence: CASSLGQVSYEQYF. CDR3 nucleotide sequence: TGCGCCAGCAGCTTGGGACAGGTCTCCTACGAGCAGTACTTC.

The chain links TRBV15 to TRBJ2-5, with D unresolved. From germline, CDR1 is LNHNV and CDR2 YYDKDF (reference sequence). Trimming removed 0 bases at V and 2 bases at J, with 13 bases between. The CDR3 is 16 residues long. DNA of the CDR3: TGTGCCACCAGCAGAGAGCGTCGCATTCGACAAGAGACCCAGTACTTC. Translation gives CATSRERRIRQETQYF.

V usage is TRBV4-3 and J usage is TRBJ2-7; D gene ambiguous. This CDR3 comprises 13 residues. Germline-derived CDR1 and CDR2 are LGHNA and YSLEER. Trimming stripped 1 base from V and 2 bases from J, with 6 bases between. CDR3 sequence (DNA): TGCGCCAGCAGCCAAGGACACACCTACGAGCAGTACTTC. As protein: CASSQGHTYEQYF.

The V and J genes are TRBV2 and TRBJ1-6; D is perhaps TRBD1 (5 bases). The CDR3 runs 15 residues. V was pared by 3 bases and J by 10 bases, with 16 bases between. Per the germline V gene, CDR1 is SNHLY and CDR2 is FYNNEI. In DNA form, the CDR3 reads TGTGCCAGCAGTGATCTTACCCCTGGGGACTCACCCCTCCACTTT. This gives the protein CASSDLTPGDSPLHF. Complete variable domain (other parts from reference TRBV2 and TRBJ1-6): EPEVTQTPSHQVTQMGQEVILRCVPISNHLYFYWYRQILGQKVEFLVSFYNNEISEKSEIFDDQFSVERPDGSNFTLKIRSTKLEDSAMYFCASSDLTPGDSPLHFGNGTRLTVT.

This sequence joins TRBV7-9 and TRBJ2-3, with 7 bases lining up with TRBD2. The germline V gene encodes CDR1 SEHNR and CDR2 FQNEAQ (reference sequence). V shed 1 base and J 1 base; nucleotides not matched to a gene: 5. CDR3 length equals 16 residues. CDR3 nucleotide sequence: TGTGCCAGCAGCTTAGAGGTCCTAGCGGGCACAGATACGCAGTATTTT. Its translation: CASSLEVLAGTDTQYF.

The chain is built from TRBV7-2 and TRBJ2-5; no clear D gene. The last part of the DNA fits TRBJ2-7 better; the J call may be wrong. CDR1 SGHTA and CDR2 FQGNSA come from the germline V gene. The CDR3 is made up of 14 amino acids. CDR3: CASRSYTASYEQYF. The CDR3 nucleotides are TGTGCCAGCAGATCTTACACGGCATCCTACGAGCAGTACTTC.

The CDR3, as DNA: TGTGCCAGCAGCGTCCTGGGGGAGAGCGATACGCAGTATTTT. Translated, it gives CASSVLGESDTQYF. This sequence joins TRBV9 and TRBJ2-3; perhaps D is TRBD1 or TRBD2 (5 bases each). Trimming shortened V by 2 bases and J by 6 bases, and 13 bases separated the two germline ends. The CDR3 spans 14 residues. Germline V gene data show CDR1 as SGDLS and CDR2 as YYNGEE.

In this sample, this clone turned up a few times. The genes are TRBV29-1 and TRBJ2-7; D unresolved. V was cut by 7 bases and J by 3 bases, with 10 bases left in between. Per the germline V gene, CDR1 is SQVTM and CDR2 is ANQGSEA. CDR3 length: 11 residues. The CDR3 coding sequence is TGCAGCGGAGCTTTGGGCTACGAGCAGTACTTC. It is translated as CSGALGYEQYF.

The J gene is TRBJ2-7, the V gene TRBV15; maybe TRBD1 (6 bases). Trimming pared 1 base from V and 0 bases from J, leaving 16 bases between. Germline V gene sequence: CDR1 LNHNV, CDR2 YYDKDF (reference sequence). The CDR3 sequence is 17 residues long. CDR3 bases: TGTGCCACCAGCAGAGGGTCATACACAGGGAGCTCCTACGAGCAGTACTTC. Its translation is CATSRGSYTGSSYEQYF.

The chain joins TRBV2 to TRBJ2-5; D call uncertain. Trimming pared 7 bases from V and 5 bases from J, leaving 8 bases between. There are 11 residues in the CDR3. Germline CDR1 reads SNHLY; CDR2 reads FYNNEI. CDR3 region: CASTSEETQYF. The CDR3 nucleotides are TGTGCCAGCACAAGCGAGGAGACCCAGTACTTC.

The chain is built from TRBV30 and TRBJ1-6; no definite D call. Trimming cost V 5 bases and J 7 bases, with 9 bases left between them. The CDR3 extends over 12 amino acids. From germline, CDR1 is GTSNPN and CDR2 SVGIG (reference sequence). CDR3 region: CAWGRLNSPLHF. DNA for the CDR3: TGTGCCTGGGGCAGGCTAAATTCACCCCTCCACTTT.

This clone showed up just a few times. The chain employs TRBV30 and TRBJ2-5; D ambiguous. V was pared by 0 bases and J by 2 bases, with 4 bases between. The CDR3 totals 12 residues. The germline CDR1 and CDR2 sequences are GTSNPN and SVGIG (reference sequence). The CDR3 DNA reads as TGTGCCTGGAGTGTGGTACAAGAGACCCAGTACTTC. Its protein is CAWSVVQETQYF.

This clone was observed a few times. V gene TRBV10-3 combines with J gene TRBJ1-6; maybe TRBD1 (5 bases). V lost 6 bases and J 6 bases, leaving 12 bases between the germline ends. Per the germline V gene, CDR1 is ENHRY and CDR2 is SYGVKD. The CDR3 contains 14 residues. The CDR3, as DNA: TGTGCCATCAGGGGACGGAACCTTAATTCACCCCTCCACTTT. Translating it yields CAIRGRNLNSPLHF.

In its sample, this clone was seen once. The chain recombines TRBV23-1 with TRBJ2-2, with unresolved D. TRBV23-1 is identified as an open reading frame with a role that is uncertain. This CDR3 comprises 19 residues. Trimming removed 0 bases at V and 0 bases at J, with 17 bases between. The CDR3 protein is CASSQSSFYLNPNTGELFF. As DNA, the CDR3 is TGCGCCAGCAGTCAATCTTCCTTCTACCTAAATCCGAACACCGGGGAGCTGTTTTTT.

The genes are TRBV23-1 and TRBJ1-2; no definite D call. TRBV23-1 carries the ORF label, with uncertain function. The CDR3 has 11 amino acids. V was pared by 0 bases and J by 8 bases, with 4 bases between. CDR3 sequence (DNA): TGCGCCAGCAGTCAATCGGAGGGCTACACCTTC. As protein: CASSQSEGYTF.

The chain joins TRBV29-1 to TRBJ2-3; the D call may be TRBD1 or TRBD2 (5 bases each). Germline V gene data show CDR1 as SQVTM and CDR2 as ANQGSEA. The CDR3 consists of 15 residues. Between the trimmed V and J ends, which lost 2 bases and 5 bases, there was a span of 17 bases. CDR3 residues: CSVEIWAQRGDTQYF. CDR3 nucleotide sequence: TGCAGCGTTGAAATATGGGCCCAGAGGGGAGATACGCAGTATTTT.

The V gene is TRBV7-2, the J gene TRBJ2-7; D perhaps matches TRBD2 (6 bases). Germline values: CDR1 SGHTA, CDR2 FQGNSA. The CDR3 consists of 14 residues. Trimming removed 3 bases at V and 0 bases at J, with 9 bases between. The CDR3 nucleotides are TGTGCCAGCAGCTTTGCGGGAAGCTCCTACGAGCAGTACTTC. This gives the protein CASSFAGSSYEQYF. Drawing the rest from reference TRBV7-2 and TRBJ2-7, the complete variable domain is GAGVSQSPSNKVTEKGKDVELRCDPISGHTALYWYRQSLGQGLEFLIYFQGNSAPDKSGLPSDRFSAERTGGSVSTLTIQRTQQEDSAVYLCASSFAGSSYEQYFGPGTRLTVT.

This clone was detected only once. This rearrangement joins TRBV15 to TRBJ1-2, with D possibly TRBD1 on 6 matching bases. The germline V gene has CDR1 LNHNV and CDR2 YYDKDF (reference sequence). The V gene lost 1 base and the J gene lost 7 bases, with 10 bases spanning the gap. This CDR3 contains 13 residues. The CDR3 nucleotides are TGTGCCACCAGCAGAGGACAGGCGTCTGGCTACACCTTC. Translation: CATSRGQASGYTF.